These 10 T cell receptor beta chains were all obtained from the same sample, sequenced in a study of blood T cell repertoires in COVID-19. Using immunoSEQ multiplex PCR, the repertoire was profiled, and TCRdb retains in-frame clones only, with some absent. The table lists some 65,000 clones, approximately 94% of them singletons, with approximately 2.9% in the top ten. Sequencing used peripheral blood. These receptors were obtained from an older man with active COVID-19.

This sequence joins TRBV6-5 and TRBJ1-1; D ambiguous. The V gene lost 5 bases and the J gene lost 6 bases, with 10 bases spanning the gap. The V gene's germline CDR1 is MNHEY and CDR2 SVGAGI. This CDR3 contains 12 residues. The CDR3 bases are TGTGCCAGCAGTAACGGGGTGGCTGAAGCTTTCTTT. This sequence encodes CASSNGVAEAFF.

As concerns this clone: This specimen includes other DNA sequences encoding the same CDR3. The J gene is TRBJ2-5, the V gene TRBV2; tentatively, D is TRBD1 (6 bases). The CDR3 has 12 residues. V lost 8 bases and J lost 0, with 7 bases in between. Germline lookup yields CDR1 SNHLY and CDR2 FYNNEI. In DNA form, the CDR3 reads TGTGCCAGCCGGGACAACCAAGAGACCCAGTACTTC. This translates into CASRDNQETQYF.

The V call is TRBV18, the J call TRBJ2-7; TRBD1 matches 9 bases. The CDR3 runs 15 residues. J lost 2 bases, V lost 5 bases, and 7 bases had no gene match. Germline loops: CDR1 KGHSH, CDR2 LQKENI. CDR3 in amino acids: CASSSDRGRTYEQYV. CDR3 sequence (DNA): TGTGCCAGCTCATCTGACAGGGGGAGGACCTACGAGCAGTACGTC.

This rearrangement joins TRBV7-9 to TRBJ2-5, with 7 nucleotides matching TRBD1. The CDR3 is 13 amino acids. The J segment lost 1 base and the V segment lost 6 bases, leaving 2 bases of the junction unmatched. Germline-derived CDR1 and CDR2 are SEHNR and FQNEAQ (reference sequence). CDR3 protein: CASRGGTQETQYF. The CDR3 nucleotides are TGTGCCAGCAGAGGGGGCACCCAAGAGACCCAGTACTTC.

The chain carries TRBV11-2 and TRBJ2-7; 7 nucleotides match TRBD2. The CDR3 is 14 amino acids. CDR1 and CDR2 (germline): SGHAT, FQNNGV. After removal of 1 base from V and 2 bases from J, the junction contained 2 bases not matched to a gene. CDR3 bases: TGTGCCAGCAGCTTAGGAGCGGGGACCTACGAGCAGTACTTC. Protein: CASSLGAGTYEQYF.

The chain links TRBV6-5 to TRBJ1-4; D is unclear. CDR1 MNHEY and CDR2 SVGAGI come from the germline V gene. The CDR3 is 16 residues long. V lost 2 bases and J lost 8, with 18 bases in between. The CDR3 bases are TGTGCCAGCAGTTACCGGGAAGCAGGTTTCGAGGAAAAACTGTTTTTT. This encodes CASSYREAGFEEKLFF.

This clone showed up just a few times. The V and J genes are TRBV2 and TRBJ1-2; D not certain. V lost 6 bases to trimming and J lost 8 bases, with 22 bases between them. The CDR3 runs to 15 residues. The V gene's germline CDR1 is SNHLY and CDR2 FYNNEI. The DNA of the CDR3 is TGTGCCAGCAGAGAGACGTACGCAGGACTCTTAGGCTACACCTTC. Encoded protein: CASRETYAGLLGYTF.

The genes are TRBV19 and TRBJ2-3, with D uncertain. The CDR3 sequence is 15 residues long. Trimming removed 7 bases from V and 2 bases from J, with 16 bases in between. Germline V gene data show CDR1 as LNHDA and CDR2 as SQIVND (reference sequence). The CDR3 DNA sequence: TGTGCCAGTACCGATGTGGCATACCCCACAGATACGCAGTATTTT. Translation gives CASTDVAYPTDTQYF.

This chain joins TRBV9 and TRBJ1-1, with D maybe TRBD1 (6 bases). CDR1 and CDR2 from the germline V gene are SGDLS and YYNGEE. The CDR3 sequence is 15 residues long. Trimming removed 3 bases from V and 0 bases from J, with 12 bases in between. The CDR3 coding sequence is TGTGCCAGCAGCGCCCGCCAGGGGTTGAACACTGAAGCTTTCTTT. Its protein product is CASSARQGLNTEAFF.

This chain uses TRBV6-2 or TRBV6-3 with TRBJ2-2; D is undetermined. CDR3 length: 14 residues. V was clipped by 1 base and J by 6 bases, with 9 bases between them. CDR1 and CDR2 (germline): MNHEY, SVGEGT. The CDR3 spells CASSYYEEPGELFF. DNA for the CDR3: TGTGCCAGCAGTTACTACGAGGAGCCCGGGGAGCTGTTTTTT.